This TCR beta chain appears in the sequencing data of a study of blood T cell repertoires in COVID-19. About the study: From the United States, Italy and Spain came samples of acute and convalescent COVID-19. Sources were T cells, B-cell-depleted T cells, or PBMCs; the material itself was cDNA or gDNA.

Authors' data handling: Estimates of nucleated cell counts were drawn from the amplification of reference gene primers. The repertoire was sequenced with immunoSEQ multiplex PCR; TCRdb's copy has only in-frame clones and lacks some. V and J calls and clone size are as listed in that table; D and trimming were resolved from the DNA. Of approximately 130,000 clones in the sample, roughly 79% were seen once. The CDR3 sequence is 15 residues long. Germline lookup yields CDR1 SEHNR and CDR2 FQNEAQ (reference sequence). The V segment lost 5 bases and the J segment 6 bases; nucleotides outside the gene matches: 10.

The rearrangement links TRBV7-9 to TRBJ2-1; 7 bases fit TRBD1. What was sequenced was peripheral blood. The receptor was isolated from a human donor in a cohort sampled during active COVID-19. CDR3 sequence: CASSLRQGWGNEQFF. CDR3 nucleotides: TGTGCCAGCAGCCTCCGACAGGGTTGGGGCAATGAGCAGTTCTTC.